These 22 T cell receptor beta chains share one sample of origin, sequenced in a study of blood T cell repertoires in COVID-19 (dated by TCRdb to about 2020). Libraries were built with the immunoSEQ multiplex PCR assay. TCRdb carries this immuneACCESS record with in-frame sequences only. Its versions omit some clonotypes, under half of them owing to an unresolved V gene in the studies checked, with the rest unexplained. This sample comprises 300,000 to 350,000 clones, 90% of them detected only once. About 4.5% of the sample is in the top ten clones. The sequencing input was PBMCs or T cells enriched from blood (not recorded which). The receptors originated from a woman aged 18-29 years with acute COVID-19.

The CDR3 reads CASSHRDEQFF. For the CDR3, the DNA is TGTGCCAGCAGCCATCGGGATGAGCAGTTCTTC. This chain joins TRBV3-1 (or the pseudogene TRBV3-2) and TRBJ2-1; no clear D. The V and J ends lost 3 bases and 8 bases respectively, with 5 bases between them. This CDR3 has 11 residues. Germline CDR1 reads LGHDT; CDR2 reads YNNKEL (reference sequence).

V and J are TRBV29-1 and TRBJ1-2, with D unresolved. The CDR3 is made up of 14 amino acids. The germline gives CDR1 SQVTM, CDR2 ANQGSEA. Trimming shortened V by 7 bases and J by 3 bases, and 18 bases separated the two germline ends. The CDR3 spells CSASHPQQDYGYTF. CDR3 coding DNA: TGCAGCGCCTCCCATCCTCAACAAGACTATGGCTACACCTTC.

This chain joins TRBV27 and TRBJ1-2; 11 positions agree with TRBD1. The germline CDR1 and CDR2 sequences are MNHEY and SMNVEV (reference sequence). V gave up 5 bases and J gave up 2 bases; unmatched junction bases: 4. The CDR3 covers 15 residues. The CDR3, as DNA: TGTGCCAGCAGTCAACGGACAGGGGGCAACTATGGCTACACCTTC. Protein sequence: CASSQRTGGNYGYTF.

The J gene is TRBJ2-7, the V gene TRBV24-1; 9 bases line up with TRBD2. This CDR3 region has 14 residues. With V trimmed by 5 bases and J by 5 bases, 6 bases remained unmatched. CDR1 is KGHDR, CDR2 SFDVKD, per germline. DNA of the CDR3: TGTGCCACCAGTGGAGCGGGAGGTTCCCACGAGCAGTACTTC. Translating gives CATSGAGGSHEQYF.

The chain joins TRBV19 to TRBJ2-2; 8 bases align to TRBD2. The CDR3 covers 14 residues. V dropped 9 bases and J dropped 1; count of bases not matched to a gene: 4. The germline V gene has CDR1 LNHDA and CDR2 SQIVND (reference sequence). The CDR3 DNA reads as TGTGCCAGCAAGAGCGGGAGGAACACCGGGGAGCTGTTTTTT. It is translated as CASKSGRNTGELFF.

This chain joins TRBV28 and TRBJ1-5, with 8 positions matching TRBD1. Germline CDR1 MDHEN, CDR2 SYDVKM. The junction had 13 bases not matched to a gene; V was cut back by 3 bases and J by 0 bases. CDR3 length: 19 amino acids. The CDR3 bases are TGTGCCAGCAGTTTTCCTGCATTTACAGGGGGTCTTAGCAATCAGCCCCAGCATTTT. Amino acid sequence: CASSFPAFTGGLSNQPQHF.

The chain combines TRBV4-1 with TRBJ2-7; D is perhaps TRBD2 (5 bases). V lost 0 bases and J 2 bases, leaving 14 bases between the germline ends. Germline V gene lookup returns CDR1 MGHRA and CDR2 YSYEKL. The CDR3 loop spans 16 amino acids. The CDR3 loop is CASSQEASGFPYEQYF. In DNA form, the CDR3 reads TGCGCCAGCAGCCAAGAAGCCTCGGGATTTCCCTACGAGCAGTACTTC.

The chain has TRBV6-1 and TRBJ1-5; the match to TRBD1 covers 8 bases. This CDR3 region has 16 residues. Germline assignment: CDR1 MNHNS and CDR2 SASEGT. V lost 3 bases and J lost 6; bases outside the gene matches: 10. The CDR3 loop reads CASSEIQGAGSQPQHF. CDR3 DNA: TGTGCCAGCAGTGAGATCCAGGGGGCAGGTAGTCAGCCCCAGCATTTT.

The rearrangement joins TRBV19 to TRBJ1-5, with D possibly being TRBD1 (5 bases). Trimming shortened V by 3 bases and J by 2 bases, and 14 bases separated the two germline ends. CDR3 length: 16 residues. Germline values: CDR1 LNHDA, CDR2 SQIVND (reference sequence). Here the CDR3 reads CASSIWGLSGNQPQHF. Written as DNA, the CDR3 is TGTGCCAGTAGTATCTGGGGCCTGTCAGGCAATCAGCCCCAGCATTTT.

The rearrangement links TRBV11-2 to TRBJ2-7, with 10 bases identical to TRBD1. Per germline, CDR1 SGHAT and CDR2 FQNNGV. This CDR3 is 16 amino acids long. Trimming cost V 5 bases and J 2 bases; bases outside gene matches: 9. CDR3 residues: CASSARDRGNTYEQYF. The CDR3 coding sequence is TGTGCCAGCAGCGCCCGGGACAGGGGTAACACCTACGAGCAGTACTTC.

This clone has at least ten counts. The chain carries TRBV21-1 and TRBJ1-5; TRBD1, the table's D call, lacks a check against the DNA. TRBV21-1 is an annotated pseudogene. The CDR3 sequence is 16 residues long. The CDR3: CASSAAGLDANQPQHF. CDR3 nucleotide sequence: TGTGCCAGCAGCGCCGCAGGGTTGGACGCCAATCAGCCCCAGCATTTT.

V and J are TRBV7-3 and TRBJ2-1; D unclear. V lost 5 bases to trimming and J lost 7 bases, with 12 bases between them. Germline CDR1 and CDR2: SGHTA and FQGTGA. This CDR3 contains 13 residues. CDR3 coding DNA: TGTGCCAGCAGCCTTGGTGGCTGGAATGAGCAGTTCTTC. Its translation: CASSLGGWNEQFF.

The V gene is TRBV9, the J gene TRBJ2-5, with TRBD2 identical over 14 bases. CDR1 SGDLS and CDR2 YYNGEE come from the germline V gene. This CDR3 region has 18 residues. The V segment lost 3 bases and the J segment 3 bases; nucleotides outside the gene matches: 10. This CDR3 reads CASSARGPGLAGEETQYF. The CDR3 DNA follows: TGTGCCAGCAGCGCGAGGGGACCGGGACTAGCGGGAGAAGAGACCCAGTACTTC.

This clone is a singleton in its sample. The CDR3, as DNA: TGTGCCAGCAGCCCGAGCGGGCGGAGCAATGAGCAGTTCTTC. This codes for CASSPSGRSNEQFF. The J gene is TRBJ2-1, the V gene TRBV9, with D possibly TRBD2 on 6 matching bases. CDR1 and CDR2 (germline): SGDLS, YYNGEE. The V and J ends lost 4 bases and 6 bases respectively, with 14 bases between them. The CDR3 contains 14 residues.

This clone was seen once. The J gene is TRBJ1-1, the V gene TRBV29-1; 9 nucleotides match TRBD1. Trimming removed 8 bases from V and 0 bases from J; junction bases left unmatched: 7. The length of the CDR3 is 14 residues. Germline lookup yields CDR1 SQVTM and CDR2 ANQGSEA. DNA for the CDR3: TGCAGCTTTACAGGGGGCGCGATGAACACTGAAGCTTTCTTT. This gives the protein CSFTGGAMNTEAFF.

This clone was detected once. The rearrangement links TRBV2 to TRBJ1-2; 9 nucleotides match TRBD1. The CDR3 spans 14 residues. V lost 6 bases and J lost 14; bases outside the gene matches: 16. Per the germline V gene, CDR1 is SNHLY and CDR2 is FYNNEI. As DNA, the CDR3 is TGTGCCAGCAGCTTCCGGGACAGGGAGTCAAGAGGGACCTTC. This sequence encodes CASSFRDRESRGTF.

V is TRBV5-6 and J is TRBJ1-1, with D tentatively TRBD1 (6 bases). CDR3 length: 14 residues. Trimming left V 4 bases short and J 1 base short, with 11 bases between. Per germline, CDR1 SGHDT and CDR2 YYEEEE. CDR3 sequence (DNA): TGTGCCAGCAGCAGCCCAGGGGCGAACACTGAAGCTTTCTTT. Encoded protein: CASSSPGANTEAFF.

The rearrangement joins TRBV28 to TRBJ1-5; 9 nucleotides agree with TRBD1. Losses at the gene ends were 6 bases for V and 0 bases for J; bases not matched to a gene: 9. CDR1 is MDHEN, CDR2 SYDVKM, per germline. CDR3 length: 17 residues. The CDR3 DNA sequence: TGTGCCAGCAGGGGCGCGAACAGGGGGCTTAGCAATCAGCCCCAGCATTTT. It encodes CASRGANRGLSNQPQHF.

The chain has TRBV18 and TRBJ1-5; 8 nucleotides agree with TRBD1. Germline CDR1 KGHSH, CDR2 LQKENI. The CDR3 runs 15 residues. J was trimmed by 5 bases and V by 0 bases; bases with no gene match: 3. The CDR3 protein is CASSPPDRVDQPQHF. The CDR3 nucleotides read TGTGCCAGCTCACCACCGGACAGGGTAGATCAGCCCCAGCATTTT.

The genes are TRBV6-2 or TRBV6-3 and TRBJ2-7; a possible D gene is TRBD2 (6 bases). This CDR3 spans 15 amino acids. Deletions cut 7 bases from V and 0 bases from J, with 16 bases between. Germline V lookup: CDR1 MNHEY, CDR2 SVGEGT. The CDR3 is CASTPRPSVSYEQYF. CDR3 in DNA: TGTGCCAGCACCCCCCGCCCTAGCGTCTCCTACGAGCAGTACTTC.

J is TRBJ2-5 and V is TRBV3-1 (or the pseudogene TRBV3-2), with TRBD1 matching over 10 bases. CDR1 and CDR2 from the germline V gene are LGHDT and YNNKEL (reference sequence). The CDR3 contains 15 residues. J was trimmed by 5 bases and V by 4 bases; bases with no gene match: 7. In DNA form, the CDR3 reads TGTGCCAGCAGCCTCGGGACAGGGGACGTGGAGACCCAGTACTTC. It specifies CASSLGTGDVETQYF.

CDR3 amino acids: CASSHLRDSPLHF. DNA for the CDR3: TGTGCCAGCAGCCATCTGCGGGATTCACCCCTCCACTTT. The V gene is TRBV3-1 (or the pseudogene TRBV3-2), the J gene TRBJ1-6; unclear D gene. Trimming left V 3 bases short and J 8 bases short, with 8 bases between. The CDR3 is 13 amino acids. The germline V gene has CDR1 LGHDT and CDR2 YNNKEL (reference sequence).